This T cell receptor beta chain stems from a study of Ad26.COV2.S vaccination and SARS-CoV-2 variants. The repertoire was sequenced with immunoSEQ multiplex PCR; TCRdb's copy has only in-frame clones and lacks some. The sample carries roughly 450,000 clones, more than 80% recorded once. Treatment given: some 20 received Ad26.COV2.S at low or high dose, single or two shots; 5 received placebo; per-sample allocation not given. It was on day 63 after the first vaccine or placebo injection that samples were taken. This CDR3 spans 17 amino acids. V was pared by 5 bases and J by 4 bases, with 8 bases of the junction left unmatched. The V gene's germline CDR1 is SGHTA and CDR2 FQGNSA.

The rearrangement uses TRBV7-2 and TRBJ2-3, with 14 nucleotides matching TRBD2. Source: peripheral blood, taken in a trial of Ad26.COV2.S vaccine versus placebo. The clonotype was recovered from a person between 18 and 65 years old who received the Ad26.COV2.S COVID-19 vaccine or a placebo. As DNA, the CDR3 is TGTGCCAGCAGCGGGACTAGCGGGAGTGAGGTCCCAGATACGCAGTATTTT. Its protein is CASSGTSGSEVPDTQYF.